These T cell receptor beta chains were read from a single sample in a study of blood T cell repertoires in COVID-19. Libraries were prepared by immunoSEQ multiplex PCR; TCRdb keeps only in-frame clonotypes and omits some of them. Counted here are fewer than 450,000 clones, roughly 91% occurring once; the ten biggest clones make up about 1.1%. The sequenced sample was PBMCs or T cells enriched from blood (not recorded which). The source is a woman aged 18-29 years who had recovered from COVID-19. Both conserved end residues are part of each CDR3. A D gene is named only where the DNA matches it firmly. Expanded clones get a size class; other rows say once, few or many, or leave the size out.

>TRBJ2-3|.|TRBV27|.
CASSTRGAVTDTQYF
TGTGCCAGCAGTACCCGGGGGGCCGTCACAGATACGCAGTATTTT
>TRBJ2-3|TRBD2|TRBV7-3|.
CASSLIAGGTDTQYF
TGTGCCAGCAGCTTAATAGCGGGGGGCACAGATACGCAGTATTTT
>TRBJ1-1|TRBD1|TRBV2|.
CASSLQGFEAFF
TGTGCCAGCAGTCTACAGGGGTTCGAAGCTTTCTTT
>TRBJ2-7|TRBD1|TRBV10-3|.
CAISGGTASYEQYF
TGTGCCATCAGTGGGGGGACAGCTTCCTACGAGCAGTACTTC
>TRBJ1-2|TRBD1|TRBV5-1|.
CASVTTPGQNFYGYTF
TGCGCCAGCGTAACGACTCCGGGACAGAACTTCTATGGCTACACCTTC
>TRBJ2-7|.|TRBV6-5|.
CASSYSLAETYEQYF
TGTGCCAGCAGTTACTCGTTAGCGGAGACCTACGAGCAGTACTTC
>TRBJ1-2|.|TRBV21-1|.
CASSRARIYGYTF
TGTGCCAGCAGTAGAGCGAGGATCTATGGCTACACCTTC
>TRBJ2-5|.|TRBV3-1/TRBV3-2|.
CASSQGTTYQETQYF
TGTGCCAGCAGCCAAGGGACTACGTACCAAGAGACCCAGTACTTC
>TRBJ2-7|TRBD1|TRBV6-5|.
CASTGTGFREQYF
TGTGCCAGCACCGGGACAGGGTTTCGCGAGCAGTACTTC
>TRBJ2-7|.|TRBV18|.
CASSPPAGRYEQYF
TGTGCCAGCTCACCACCGGCAGGGCGCTACGAGCAGTACTTC
>TRBJ1-5|.|TRBV19|.
CASSMGGGQPQHF
TGTGCCAGTAGTATGGGAGGTGGGCAGCCCCAGCATTTT
>TRBJ2-2|.|TRBV4-3|.
CASSQVTVATGELFF
TGCGCCAGCAGCCAAGTCACAGTCGCCACCGGGGAGCTGTTTTTT
>TRBJ1-1|.|TRBV19|.
CASRSGRGHAGHTEAFF
TGTGCCAGTAGATCCGGGCGAGGACATGCAGGGCACACTGAAGCTTTCTTT
>TRBJ1-5|.|TRBV19|.
CASRRGYSNQPQHF
TGTGCCAGTAGAAGGGGATATAGCAATCAGCCCCAGCATTTT
>TRBJ2-1|TRBD2|TRBV28|.
CASSFPGTSGANEQFF
TGTGCCAGCAGTTTTCCCGGGACTAGCGGGGCCAATGAGCAGTTCTTC
>TRBJ2-3|TRBD2|TRBV7-6|.
CASSLRGGSTDTQYF
TGTGCCAGCAGCTTGCGCGGGGGGAGCACAGATACGCAGTATTTT
>TRBJ1-6|.|TRBV27|.
CASSFVPTLPGLPNSPLHF
TGTGCCAGCAGTTTTGTCCCGACTCTGCCGGGACTCCCGAATTCACCCCTCCACTTT
>TRBJ2-1|.|TRBV5-6|.
CASSRPGNEQFF
TGTGCCAGCAGCCGTCCGGGCAATGAGCAGTTCTTC
>TRBJ2-1|TRBD2|TRBV9|.
CASSATSGGLHGEQFF
TGTGCCAGCAGCGCAACTAGCGGGGGCCTCCACGGTGAGCAGTTCTTC
>TRBJ1-6|.|TRBV25-1|once
CASGEGGFPPLHF
TGTGCCAGCGGAGAGGGAGGGTTCCCACCCCTCCACTTT
>TRBJ1-1|TRBD1|TRBV19|.
CASSAGTGASAFF
TGTGCCAGTAGTGCCGGGACAGGGGCGTCGGCTTTCTTT
>TRBJ2-5|.|TRBV9|.
CASSVDGGQETQYF
TGTGCCAGCAGCGTAGACGGGGGACAAGAGACCCAGTACTTC
>TRBJ2-5|TRBD1|TRBV2|.
CASSRDRQETQYF
TGTGCCAGCAGCCGGGACAGACAAGAGACCCAGTACTTC
>TRBJ2-1|.|TRBV7-8|.
CASSEYGGRNEQFF
TGTGCCAGCAGCGAGTACGGGGGACGCAATGAGCAGTTCTTC
>TRBJ2-3|TRBD2|TRBV2|.
CASGTSGGADTQYF
TGTGCCAGCGGAACTAGCGGAGGCGCAGATACGCAGTATTTT
>TRBJ1-5|.|TRBV19|few
CASSLRDTNSNQPQHF
TGTGCCAGTAGTCTAAGGGACACTAATAGCAATCAGCCCCAGCATTTT
>TRBJ2-1|TRBD1|TRBV5-4|.
CASSLAGQHNEQFF
TGTGCCAGCAGCTTGGCGGGACAGCACAATGAGCAGTTCTTC
>TRBJ2-7|.|TRBV5-4|.
CASSSDRRSYEQYF
TGTGCCAGCAGCTCGGACAGACGCTCCTACGAGCAGTACTTC
>TRBJ2-7|.|TRBV13|.
CASSLGHTNSRYEQYF
TGTGCCAGCAGCTTAGGCCATACCAACTCCCGCTACGAGCAGTACTTC
>TRBJ1-1|TRBD1|TRBV11-1|.
CASSSTGLSFAFF
TGTGCCAGCAGCTCGACAGGGTTGAGTTTCGCTTTCTTT
>TRBJ2-7|.|TRBV4-1|few
CASSQEETGTPREQYF
TGCGCCAGCAGCCAAGAGGAGACAGGCACGCCGCGCGAGCAGTACTTC
>TRBJ1-2|TRBD1|TRBV7-2|.
CASSTRTGLVNYGYTF
TGTGCCAGCAGCACCCGGACAGGGCTCGTTAACTATGGCTACACCTTC
>TRBJ2-7|.|TRBV7-2|.
CASSLAEAEPYEQYF
TGTGCCAGCAGCTTAGCGGAGGCAGAACCATACGAGCAGTACTTC
>TRBJ1-2|.|TRBV4-1|.
CASSQDVTVAYGYTF
TGCGCCAGCAGCCAAGACGTTACAGTTGCCTATGGCTACACCTTC
>TRBJ1-2|.|TRBV9|.
CASRERPEVYTF
TGTGCCAGCAGGGAAAGACCCGAGGTTTACACCTTC
>TRBJ2-5|TRBD2|TRBV5-1|once
CASSLGTSGAQETQYF
TGCGCCAGCAGCTTGGGGACTAGCGGGGCCCAAGAGACCCAGTACTTC
>TRBJ1-1|.|TRBV21-1|few
CASGPGTEAFF
TGTGCCAGCGGGCCAGGAACTGAAGCTTTCTTT
>TRBJ1-3|.|TRBV7-8|few
CASSPRGGPILSSGNTIYF
TGTGCCAGCAGCCCCCGGGGGGGTCCGATTTTAAGCTCTGGAAACACCATATATTTT
>TRBJ1-5|TRBD1|TRBV19|.
CASSMTGAFNQPQHF
TGTGCCAGTAGTATGACAGGGGCGTTCAATCAGCCCCAGCATTTT
>TRBJ1-3|.|TRBV27|.
CASRAGWGAGNTIYF
TGTGCCAGCAGGGCCGGATGGGGGGCTGGAAACACCATATATTTT
>TRBJ2-1|TRBD1|TRBV6-8|.
CASSPTGGAGDEQFF
TGTGCCAGCAGTCCCACAGGGGGCGCAGGGGATGAGCAGTTCTTC
>TRBJ1-2|.|TRBV19|.
CASSIGRNYGYTF
TGTGCCAGTAGTATAGGGCGGAACTATGGCTACACCTTC
>TRBJ2-3|TRBD2|TRBV15|.
CATSRDLAGRGDTQYF
TGTGCCACCAGCAGAGATCTAGCGGGGCGGGGAGATACGCAGTATTTT
>TRBJ1-4|.|TRBV10-3|.
CAISEQRGGLFF
TGTGCCATCAGTGAACAAAGGGGTGGGCTGTTTTTT
>TRBJ1-2|.|TRBV12-3/TRBV12-4|.
CASSPVNYGYTF
TGTGCCAGCAGTCCGGTTAACTATGGCTACACCTTC
>TRBJ1-5|.|TRBV12-3/TRBV12-4|.
CASSHHSGQPQHF
TGTGCCAGCAGCCACCACTCAGGACAGCCCCAGCATTTT
>TRBJ1-4|TRBD1|TRBV2|.
CASSDRLGQGPEKLFF
TGTGCCAGCAGTGATCGTTTGGGACAGGGGCCCGAAAAACTGTTTTTT
>TRBJ1-2|.|TRBV29-1|.
CSVAGRGLNYGYTF
TGCAGCGTTGCTGGGCGGGGACTTAACTATGGCTACACCTTC
>TRBJ1-3|.|TRBV12-3/TRBV12-4|.
CASSPLSGNTIYF
TGTGCCAGCAGCCCCCTCTCTGGAAACACCATATATTTT
>TRBJ2-1|.|TRBV27|.
CASSLLFPDNEQFF
TGTGCCAGCAGTTTACTCTTTCCTGACAATGAGCAGTTCTTC
>TRBJ2-7|.|TRBV5-8|few
CASSLRGHFAYEQYF
TGTGCCAGCAGCCTCAGGGGCCACTTTGCCTACGAGCAGTACTTC
>TRBJ2-1|.|TRBV11-2|.
CASSPPGARDEQFF
TGTGCCAGCAGCCCCCCCGGCGCCCGGGATGAGCAGTTCTTC
>TRBJ1-1|.|TRBV7-2|.
CASSLRGGMNTEAFF
TGTGCCAGCAGCTTACGCGGGGGCATGAACACTGAAGCTTTCTTT
>TRBJ1-1|TRBD1|TRBV19|.
CASRRRQGGGEAFF
TGTGCCAGTAGGAGAAGACAGGGGGGAGGCGAAGCTTTCTTT
>TRBJ1-3|TRBD1|TRBV5-1|once
CASSPGTARDTIYF
TGCGCCAGCAGCCCGGGGACAGCCCGGGACACCATATATTTT
>TRBJ1-2|.|TRBV20-1|.
CSAGQEAGYTF
TGCAGTGCTGGGCAGGAGGCTGGCTACACCTTC
>TRBJ1-5|.|TRBV30|once
CAWGHESGQPQHF
TGTGCCTGGGGACATGAGAGCGGTCAGCCCCAGCATTTT
>TRBJ1-1|.|TRBV6-5|.
CASSRGSTEAFF
TGTGCCAGCAGCCGGGGTAGCACTGAAGCTTTCTTT
>TRBJ1-1|.|TRBV30|once
CAWSEGPGTEAFF
TGTGCCTGGAGTGAGGGCCCGGGGACTGAAGCTTTCTTT
>TRBJ1-3|.|TRBV5-1|.
CASSLWAGQGGNTIYF
TGCGCCAGCAGCTTGTGGGCAGGGCAAGGAGGAAACACCATATATTTT